The sequence of this T cell receptor (beta chain) was determined in a study of beta chain features in type 1 diabetes. On the study more broadly: Patients and healthy donors were similar in age, gender and cell yields. Findings of the study overall: All four CD4+ subsets from Type 1 diabetes patients carried moderately but significantly shorter TCRB CDR3s. Healthy donors had naive, central memory and Treg TCRB repertoires that appeared less similar than those seen among patients. VDJ junctions sequenced from type 1 diabetes patients showed fewer insertions and more deletions.

The V gene lost 0 bases and the J gene lost 6 bases, with 12 bases spanning the gap. The length of the CDR3 is 14 residues. From germline, CDR1 is PRHDT and CDR2 FYEKMQ (reference sequence). The sequenced template was cDNA made from the entire isolated RNA. TCRdb's table, derived via immunoSEQ multiplex PCR, lists solely in-frame clones and lacks some. The table lists fewer than 900,000 clones, around a sixth of them singletons, with roughly 0.025% in the top ten. This clone has only a few counts. Antigen unknown. The clonotype comes from a woman aged 18 to 35 in good health. Sample: naive CD4+ T cells from blood. The V gene is TRBV13, the J gene TRBJ2-7; either TRBD1 or TRBD2 may supply D (5 bases each). The CDR3 sequence is CASSLGDLRGEQYF. CDR3 sequence (DNA): TGTGCCAGCAGCTTAGGCGATTTGAGGGGCGAGCAGTACTTC.